The next 32 T cell receptor beta chains were all read from a single sample in a study of T-cell memory formation after mild COVID-19. TCRdb independently ran MiXCR on the 5' RACE reads; one entry per CDR3 protein. The table lists hundreds of thousands of distinct CDR3 sequences, 25% to 30% of them singletons. The sequencing sample was made of PBMCs or a T cell subset sorted from them (not recorded which). The receptors come from an adult woman who had mild COVID-19 (a few samples of this study predate the infection). Cell type and time point are not known.

V and J are TRBV7-6 and TRBJ2-5, with D unresolved. This CDR3 has 13 amino acids. Trimming removed 5 bases at V and 5 bases at J, with 12 bases between. Germline CDR1 is SGHVS and CDR2 is FNYEAQ. CDR3 residues: CASSPRPRETQYF. The DNA for the CDR3 is TGTGCCAGCAGCCCCCGCCCTCGGGAGACCCAGTACTTC.

This clonotype was recorded a few times. CDR3 bases: TGTGCCAGCAGCTTGATGGGACTCCGCACAGATACGCAGTATTTT. Encoded protein: CASSLMGLRTDTQYF. The chain combines TRBV7-2 with TRBJ2-3; D possibly corresponds to TRBD2 (6 bases). CDR1 SGHTA and CDR2 FQGNSA come from the germline V gene. The V end lost 3 bases, the J end lost 1 base, and 11 bases lay between the germline ends. The CDR3 consists of 15 residues.

This chain links TRBV10-3 with TRBJ2-5, with D possibly being TRBD2 (6 bases). The length of the CDR3 is 13 residues. V dropped 3 bases and J dropped 4 bases, with 9 bases sitting between them. CDR1 and CDR2 (germline): ENHRY, SYGVKD. The CDR3 nucleotides are TGTGCCATCAGTGAAGGAGGGAGAGAGACCCAGTACTTC. Protein sequence: CAISEGGRETQYF.

The rearrangement uses TRBV5-6 and TRBJ2-7, with D perhaps TRBD2 (5 bases). The CDR3 is 13 amino acids. The germline V gene has CDR1 SGHDT and CDR2 YYEEEE. The ends were cut back, 1 base at V and 3 bases at J, with 8 bases in the middle. CDR3 nucleotides: TGTGCCAGCAGCTTGTTTGGGAGCTACGAGCAGTACTTC. The encoded protein is CASSLFGSYEQYF.

The V and J genes are TRBV25-1 and TRBJ2-1, with a weak D call TRBD2 (6 bases). Trimming cost V 4 bases and J 3 bases, with 16 bases left between them. The CDR3 extends over 16 amino acids. Germline lookup yields CDR1 MGHDK and CDR2 SYGVNS. The CDR3 loop reads CASSVGTDRNYNEQFF. The CDR3, as DNA: TGTGCCAGCAGTGTGGGGACTGACAGAAACTACAATGAGCAGTTCTTC. Filled out from reference TRBV25-1 and TRBJ2-1, the complete variable domain reads EADIYQTPRYLVIGTGKKITLECSQTMGHDKMYWYQQDPGMELHLIHYSYGVNSTEKGDLSSESTVSRIRTEHFPLTLESARPSHTSQYLCASSVGTDRNYNEQFFGPGTRLTVL.

The chain joins TRBV20-1 to TRBJ2-3; 9 bases are shared with TRBD1. Germline V gene data show CDR1 as DFQATT and CDR2 as SNEGSKA (reference sequence). There are 14 residues in the CDR3. The ends lost 0 bases at V and 3 bases at J; junction bases unmatched: 1. As DNA, the CDR3 is TGCAGTGCTAGAGACGGACAGGGGACAGATACGCAGTATTTT. Amino acids: CSARDGQGTDTQYF.

The CDR3 DNA reads as TGTGCCAGCAGCTCCCCGGGACACGACACAGATACGCAGTATTTT. Protein product: CASSSPGHDTDTQYF. V and J are TRBV11-2 and TRBJ2-3, with D possibly TRBD1 on 6 matching bases. V dropped 4 bases and J dropped 2 bases, with 13 bases sitting between them. This CDR3 region has 15 residues. Germline CDR1 reads SGHAT; CDR2 reads FQNNGV.

The CDR3 spells CASSPRQLLNTEAFF. CDR3 DNA sequence: TGTGCCAGCAGCCCACGACAGCTTTTGAACACTGAAGCTTTCTTT. The V call is TRBV3-1, the J call TRBJ1-1, with D possibly being TRBD1 (5 bases). The CDR3 consists of 15 residues. With 4 bases removed from V and 0 bases from J, the gap between germline ends came to 12 bases. Germline values: CDR1 LGHDT, CDR2 YNNKEL (reference sequence).

This clonotype came up a few times. The chain combines TRBV20-1 with TRBJ2-7, with D unresolved. V lost 5 bases, J lost 5 bases, and 13 bases lay in between. Germline V lookup: CDR1 DFQATT, CDR2 SNEGSKA (reference sequence). There are 12 residues in the CDR3. DNA of the CDR3: TGCAGTGCTGCACCCTTGGCCGACGAGCAGTACTTC. Amino acids: CSAAPLADEQYF.

This clonotype was observed a few times. The V and J genes are TRBV7-9 and TRBJ2-4; D might be TRBD1 (5 bases). V was pared by 5 bases and J by 3 bases, with 17 bases between. This CDR3 is built from 16 residues. Germline V gives CDR1 SEHNR, CDR2 FQNEAQ (reference sequence). CDR3 in amino acids: CASSPQAQGGKNIQYF. The CDR3 nucleotides read TGTGCCAGCAGCCCGCAAGCCCAGGGTGGCAAAAACATTCAGTACTTC.

This clonotype was seen only a few times. The chain employs TRBV5-6 and TRBJ2-5; D remains unclear. The CDR3 is 14 amino acids. In germline, CDR1 is SGHDT, CDR2 YYEEEE. V dropped 2 bases and J dropped 2 bases, with 10 bases sitting between them. The DNA for the CDR3 is TGTGCCAGCAGCTTCGTCCTGGAACAAGAGACCCAGTACTTC. Its translation: CASSFVLEQETQYF.

This clonotype showed up just a few times. The chain is built from TRBV12-3 or TRBV12-4 and TRBJ1-2; 8 nucleotides match TRBD1. Trimming removed 6 bases from V and 4 bases from J; junction bases left unmatched: 4. This CDR3 is 13 amino acids long. CDR3 region: CASRAGQGYGYTF. The CDR3 DNA sequence: TGTGCCAGCAGAGCAGGACAGGGCTATGGCTACACCTTC.

This clonotype was counted ten times or more. V usage is TRBV5-1 and J usage is TRBJ2-3, with TRBD1 matching 9 bases. Per germline, CDR1 SGHRS and CDR2 YFSETQ. The CDR3 has 17 residues. V was clipped by 4 bases and J by 4 bases; unmatched bases: 13. The CDR3 nucleotides read TGCGCCAGCAGCGTTCGCCCGGGACAGGGAAACGCAGATACGCAGTATTTT. It yields the protein CASSVRPGQGNADTQYF.

There are a few counts of this clonotype. J is TRBJ2-3 and V is TRBV24-1; 12 bases align to TRBD1. CDR3 length equals 15 residues. V lost 7 bases and J lost 7; bases outside the gene matches: 8. Germline CDR1 KGHDR, CDR2 SFDVKD. The CDR3 DNA sequence: TGTGCCACCAGCGCGGGGACAGGGGGCAAATATACGCAGTATTTT. It specifies CATSAGTGGKYTQYF.

The rearrangement links TRBV20-1 to TRBJ2-7; 7 nucleotides line up with TRBD1. Germline V gives CDR1 DFQATT, CDR2 SNEGSKA (reference sequence). CDR3 length: 15 residues. J was trimmed by 3 bases and V by 5 bases; bases with no gene match: 13. The CDR3 reads CSAPQRAGGLYEQYF. The CDR3 nucleotides read TGCAGTGCTCCACAGCGCGCAGGGGGTCTCTACGAGCAGTACTTC.

The V call is TRBV4-1, the J call TRBJ2-1, with TRBD2 matching over 16 bases. Per the germline V gene, CDR1 is MGHRA and CDR2 is YSYEKL. The ends lost 4 bases at V and 7 bases at J; junction bases unmatched: 10. The CDR3 totals 18 residues. In nucleotides, the CDR3 is TGCGCCAGCAGCCCCGGGACTAGCGGGGGGGCCGGAGATAATGAGCAGTTCTTC. Translation: CASSPGTSGGAGDNEQFF.

This clonotype was seen a few times. The gene calls are TRBV12-3 or TRBV12-4 and TRBJ1-2, with D possibly TRBD1 on 5 matching bases. V was shortened by 3 bases and J by 4 bases, with 12 bases between the two germline ends. This CDR3 spans 14 amino acids. The CDR3 DNA sequence: TGTGCCAGCAGTTTGCGGGGGTGGGGCTATGGCTACACCTTC. This sequence encodes CASSLRGWGYGYTF.

The sample holds a few counts of this clonotype. The chain carries TRBV7-6 and TRBJ2-3; D uncertain. In germline, CDR1 is SGHVS, CDR2 FNYEAQ. This CDR3 is 14 amino acids long. V was shortened by 0 bases and J by 2 bases, with 6 bases between the two germline ends. CDR3 nucleotide sequence: TGTGCCAGCAGCTTAGCCGGAGCCACAGATACGCAGTATTTT. It yields the protein CASSLAGATDTQYF.

This clonotype has at least ten counts. The chain joins TRBV7-2 to TRBJ2-1, with D unclear. The V and J ends lost 3 bases and 3 bases respectively, with 3 bases between them. Germline values: CDR1 SGHTA, CDR2 FQGNSA. This CDR3 contains 12 residues. This chain's CDR3 is CASSLDYNEQFF. CDR3 sequence (DNA): TGTGCCAGCAGCTTGGACTACAATGAGCAGTTCTTC.

This clonotype was picked up a small number of times. This chain uses TRBV7-2 with TRBJ2-7; D may match TRBD1 or TRBD2 (5 bases each). The CDR3 loop spans 14 amino acids. V lost 4 bases to trimming and J lost 3 bases, with 13 bases between them. Germline V gene sequence: CDR1 SGHTA, CDR2 FQGNSA. For the CDR3, the DNA is TGTGCCAGCAGCTCCTGGGGACCTCTCTACGAGCAGTACTTC. This codes for CASSSWGPLYEQYF.

J is TRBJ2-7 and V is TRBV5-1; 10 bases fit TRBD2. In germline, CDR1 is SGHRS, CDR2 YFSETQ. The CDR3 consists of 17 residues. V lost 6 bases to trimming and J lost 0 bases; unmatched junction nucleotides: 12. CDR3 nucleotides: TGCGCCAGCAAGGGAGGGACTAGCGAGGATATCTCCTACGAGCAGTACTTC. Translating gives CASKGGTSEDISYEQYF.

The J gene is TRBJ1-6, the V gene TRBV12-3 or TRBV12-4; no firm D call. The V end was cut by 5 bases, the J end by 13 bases, with 18 bases between. The CDR3 is 14 residues long. The CDR3 sequence: CASSRPHTTSPLHF. The CDR3 DNA is TGTGCCAGCAGTAGACCCCACACCACATCGCCCCTCCACTTT.

The chain carries TRBV7-2 and TRBJ2-5, with D hard to call. The CDR3 length is 14 residues. Germline loops: CDR1 SGHTA, CDR2 FQGNSA. V lost 5 bases to trimming and J lost 2 bases, with 12 bases between them. This CDR3 is CASSPMATQETQYF. In nucleotides, the CDR3 is TGTGCCAGCAGCCCTATGGCGACACAAGAGACCCAGTACTTC.

Notes on this clonotype: An end of the junction does not agree with germline; a read error may underlie this. CDR3 DNA: TGTGTCACCAGTGAGAGGGACGTGGGCAATCAGCCCCAGCATTTT. It translates to CVTSERDVGNQPQHF. The rearrangement links TRBV24-1 to TRBJ1-5; possibly TRBD1 for D (5 bases). The V gene's germline CDR1 is KGHDR and CDR2 SFDVKD. This CDR3 is 15 amino acids long.

V and J are TRBV5-6 and TRBJ2-3; D ambiguous. The CDR3 sequence is 13 residues long. V gave up 3 bases and J gave up 7 bases, with 12 bases separating them. Germline-derived CDR1 and CDR2 are SGHDT and YYEEEE. CDR3 sequence (DNA): TGTGCCAGCAGCTGGGTCCCAAGGAATACGCAGTATTTT. Translating gives CASSWVPRNTQYF.

The genes are TRBV24-1 and TRBJ2-7; 7 bases are a match to TRBD2. V lost 4 bases and J lost 3; bases outside the gene matches: 8. CDR1 and CDR2 (germline): KGHDR, SFDVKD. CDR3 size: 15 residues. The CDR3 here is CATSDSRRGGYEQYF. The CDR3 coding sequence is TGTGCCACCAGTGACTCCCGCCGCGGGGGCTACGAGCAGTACTTC.

This clonotype was picked up a small number of times. The chain is built from TRBV12-3 or TRBV12-4 and TRBJ1-3; D call uncertain. Between the trimmed V and J ends, which lost 6 bases and 0 bases, there was a span of 9 bases. CDR3 length: 14 residues. The CDR3 DNA reads as TGTGCCAGCAGCCCCCGAGGCTCTGGAAACACCATATATTTT. This sequence encodes CASSPRGSGNTIYF.

This clonotype was counted only a few times. V gene TRBV5-1 combines with J gene TRBJ2-7; D gene unclear. The CDR3 length is 14 residues. Germline V gene lookup returns CDR1 SGHRS and CDR2 YFSETQ. Trimming cost V 5 bases and J 1 base, with 13 bases left between them. CDR3 sequence: CASRGTLGSYEQYF. The CDR3 DNA reads as TGCGCCAGCAGAGGCACATTGGGGTCCTACGAGCAGTACTTC.

This rearrangement joins TRBV18 to TRBJ2-7, with D unresolved. The CDR3 is 14 residues long. Germline-derived CDR1 and CDR2 are KGHSH and LQKENI. V lost 2 bases and J 3 bases, leaving 11 bases between the germline ends. CDR3 region: CASSPSGGVYEQYF. CDR3 sequence (DNA): TGTGCCAGCTCACCATCCGGCGGTGTCTACGAGCAGTACTTC. Supplemented by reference TRBV18 and TRBJ2-7, the full variable domain reads NAGVMQNPRHLVRRRGQEARLRCSPMKGHSHVYWYRQLPEEGLKFMVYLQKENIIDESGMPKERFSAEFPKEGPSILRIQQVVRGDSAAYFCASSPSGGVYEQYFGPGTRLTVT.

This clonotype has a handful of counts. The chain joins TRBV2 to TRBJ2-5, with D hard to call. V shed 7 bases and J shed 3 bases, with 12 bases lying between them. Germline V gene data show CDR1 as SNHLY and CDR2 as FYNNEI. The CDR3 covers 13 residues. The CDR3 spells CASTKEYKETQYF. CDR3 DNA: TGTGCCAGCACTAAGGAGTACAAAGAGACCCAGTACTTC. Full variable domain (missing parts from reference TRBV2 and TRBJ2-5): EPEVTQTPSHQVTQMGQEVILRCVPISNHLYFYWYRQILGQKVEFLVSFYNNEISEKSEIFDDQFSVERPDGSNFTLKIRSTKLEDSAMYFCASTKEYKETQYFGPGTRLLVL.

The table lists this clonotype with many counts. The chain recombines TRBV5-1 with TRBJ2-5, with D hard to call. The germline V and J ends were trimmed by 0 bases and 1 base, with 7 bases remaining between them. The CDR3 covers 14 residues. Germline CDR1 and CDR2: SGHRS and YFSETQ. CDR3 protein: CASSLGPSQETQYF. As DNA, the CDR3 is TGCGCCAGCAGCTTGGGTCCCAGCCAAGAGACCCAGTACTTC. Full variable domain (rest looked up from reference TRBV5-1 and TRBJ2-5): KAGVTQTPRYLIKTRGQQVTLSCSPISGHRSVSWYQQTPGQGLQFLFEYFSETQRNKGNFPGRFSGRQFSNSRSEMNVSTLELGDSALYLCASSLGPSQETQYFGPGTRLLVL.

This clonotype was seen more than once but under ten times. The chain recombines TRBV15 with TRBJ2-3; D is uncertain. Germline CDR1 and CDR2: LNHNV and YYDKDF (reference sequence). V was trimmed by 3 bases and J by 0 bases, leaving 10 bases between them. This CDR3 is built from 15 residues. The CDR3 region has the DNA TGTGCCACCAGCAGCCGATTTGTTAGCACAGATACGCAGTATTTT. Its translation is CATSSRFVSTDTQYF.